The rows below give T cell receptor beta chains drawn from one sample of a study of identifying expanded T cells in peripheral blood. Data came from immunoSEQ multiplex PCR; TCRdb stores just in-frame clones and leaves some out. This sample has tens of thousands of clones, with over 75% found just once. The material sequenced was blood. The receptor source for this set is a person between 18 and 75 years old in good health. The CDR3 runs from the conserved cysteine through the conserved F or W. D genes are given only for firm matches. A clone size is listed for some rows: how often the clone was seen (once, few, many), or a class if it is expanded.

j_call	v_call	d_call	clone_size	cdr3_nt	cdr3_aa
TRBJ2-2	TRBV4-3	TRBD2	.	TGCGCCAGCAGCCAAATTCTACTAGCGGGAGGCGCGGACACCGGGGAGCTGTTTTTT	CASSQILLAGGADTGELFF
TRBJ2-7	TRBV6-4	TRBD1	.	TGTGCCAGCAGTGACTCGGACAGGGGCGAGCAGTACTTC	CASSDSDRGEQYF
TRBJ2-5	TRBV5-1	TRBD1	.	TGCGCCAGCAGCCCCACAGGGGATGGGGAGACCCAGTACTTC	CASSPTGDGETQYF
TRBJ2-5	TRBV15	.	.	TGTGCCACCAGCAGAGATCGACCGAGTGGGGAGACCCAGTACTTC	CATSRDRPSGETQYF
TRBJ2-5	TRBV6-5	TRBD2	.	TGTGCCAGCACCTTTAAGGGAGGGGCCCAAGAGACCCAGTACTTC	CASTFKGGAQETQYF
TRBJ2-7	TRBV18	.	.	TGTGCCAGCTCGTCGTCGCAGCTCTCCTACGAGCAGTACTTC	CASSSSQLSYEQYF
TRBJ2-7	TRBV7-2	TRBD2	.	TGTGCCAGCAGCCTGGGACTAGCGGGAGCCAACGAGCAGTACTTC	CASSLGLAGANEQYF
TRBJ1-5	TRBV7-9	.	few	TGTGCCAGCAGCTTAGAGGCTAGCAATCAGCCCCAGCATTTT	CASSLEASNQPQHF
TRBJ2-3	TRBV4-2	.	.	TGTGCCAGCAGCTCTGCCCACAGGACAGATACGCAGTATTTT	CASSSAHRTDTQYF
TRBJ2-7	TRBV6-5	.	few	TGTGCCAGCAGCCGGGACACCTACGAGCAGTACTTC	CASSRDTYEQYF
TRBJ2-7	TRBV28	.	.	TGTGCCAGCAGTTTATCAGGTCCGGGGTACGAGCAGTACTTC	CASSLSGPGYEQYF
TRBJ2-4	TRBV19	TRBD1	.	TGTGCCAGTAGAGGGACAGGGAGAAACATTCAGTACTTC	CASRGTGRNIQYF
TRBJ2-3	TRBV10-3	.	once	TGTGCCATCAGCCCGGGACAACTAGATACGCAGTATTTT	CAISPGQLDTQYF
TRBJ1-2	TRBV28	.	.	TGTGCCAGCAATTCGGTCCCAGGGAACTATGGCTACACCTTC	CASNSVPGNYGYTF
TRBJ2-1	TRBV28	.	.	TGTGCCAGCAGTTCTGAAAATGAGCAGTTCTTC	CASSSENEQFF
TRBJ2-7	TRBV10-3	.	.	TGTGCCATCAGTGCAGGGGCCTACGAGCAGTACTTC	CAISAGAYEQYF
TRBJ1-1	TRBV27	.	once	TGTGCCAGCAGTTTTGGGCTCATGAACACTGAAGCTTTCTTT	CASSFGLMNTEAFF